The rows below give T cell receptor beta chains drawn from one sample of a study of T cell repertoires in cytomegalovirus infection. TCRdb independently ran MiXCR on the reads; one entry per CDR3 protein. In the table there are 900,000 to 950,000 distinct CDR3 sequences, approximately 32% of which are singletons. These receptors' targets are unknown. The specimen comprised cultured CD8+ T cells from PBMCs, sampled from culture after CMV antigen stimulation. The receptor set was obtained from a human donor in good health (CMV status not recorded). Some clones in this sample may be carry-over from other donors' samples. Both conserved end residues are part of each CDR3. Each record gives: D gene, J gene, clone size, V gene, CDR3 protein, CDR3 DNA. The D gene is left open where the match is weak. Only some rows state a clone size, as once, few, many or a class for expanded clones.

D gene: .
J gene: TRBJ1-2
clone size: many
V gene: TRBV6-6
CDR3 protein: CASSYSILAAESLGYTF
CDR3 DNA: TGTGCCAGCAGTTACTCGATCTTGGCAGCTGAGTCGTTAGGCTACACCTTC

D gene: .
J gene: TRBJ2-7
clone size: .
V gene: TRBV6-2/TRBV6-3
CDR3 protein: CASSYTMSDLGYEQYF
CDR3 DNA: TGTGCCAGCAGTTACACAATGAGCGACTTAGGCTACGAGCAGTACTTC

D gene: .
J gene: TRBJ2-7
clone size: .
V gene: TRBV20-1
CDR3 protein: CSARGPGTERSYEQYF
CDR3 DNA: TGCAGTGCTAGAGGGCCCGGGACGGAGAGGTCCTACGAGCAGTACTTC

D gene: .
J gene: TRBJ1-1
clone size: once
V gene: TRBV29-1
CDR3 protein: CSVVTPQEAFF
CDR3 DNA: TGCAGCGTTGTCACCCCCCAGGAAGCTTTCTTT

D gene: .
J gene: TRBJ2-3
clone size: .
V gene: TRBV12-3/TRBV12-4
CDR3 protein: CASNLGGWDTQYF
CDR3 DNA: TGTGCCAGCAATCTTGGGGGTTGGGATACGCAGTATTTT

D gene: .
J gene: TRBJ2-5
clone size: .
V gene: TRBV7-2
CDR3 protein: CASPRGLDQETQYF
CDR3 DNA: TGTGCCAGCCCACGGGGGCTGGACCAAGAGACCCAGTACTTC

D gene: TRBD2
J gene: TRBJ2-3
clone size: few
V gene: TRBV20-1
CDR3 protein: CSARQVRGATDTQYF
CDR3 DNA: TGCAGTGCTAGACAAGTGCGGGGGGCCACAGATACGCAGTATTTT

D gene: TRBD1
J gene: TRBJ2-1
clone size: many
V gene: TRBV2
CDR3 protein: CASNSGQGNEQFF
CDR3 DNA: TGTGCCAGCAATTCGGGACAGGGGAATGAGCAGTTCTTC

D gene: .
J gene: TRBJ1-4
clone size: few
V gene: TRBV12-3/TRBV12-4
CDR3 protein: CASSLPGVGNEKLFF
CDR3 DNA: TGTGCCAGCAGTTTACCAGGGGTTGGGAATGAAAAACTGTTTTTT

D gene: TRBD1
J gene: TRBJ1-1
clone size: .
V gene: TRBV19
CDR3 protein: CASSQVTGIEAFF
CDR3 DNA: TGTGCCAGTAGTCAAGTGACAGGGATTGAAGCTTTCTTT

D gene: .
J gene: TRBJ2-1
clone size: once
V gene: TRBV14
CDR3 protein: CASSHWDRPNEQFF
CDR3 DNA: TGTGCCAGCAGCCACTGGGACCGACCCAATGAGCAGTTCTTC

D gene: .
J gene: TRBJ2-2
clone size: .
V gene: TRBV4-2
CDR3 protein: CASSQGASSGIGELFF
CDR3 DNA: TGTGCCAGCAGCCAAGGAGCTAGCTCTGGGATCGGGGAGCTGTTTTTT

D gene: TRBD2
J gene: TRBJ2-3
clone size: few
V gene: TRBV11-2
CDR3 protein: CASSLDGRVGTSVTDTQYF
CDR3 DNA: TGTGCCAGCAGCTTAGATGGCAGGGTTGGGACTAGCGTAACAGATACGCAGTATTTT

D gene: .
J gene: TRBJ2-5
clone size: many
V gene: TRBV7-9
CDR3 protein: CASSVTGPQETQYF
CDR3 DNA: TGTGCCAGCAGCGTTACAGGGCCCCAAGAGACCCAGTACTTC

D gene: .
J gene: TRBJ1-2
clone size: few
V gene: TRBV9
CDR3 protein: CASSVAGGQSYGYTF
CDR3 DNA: TGTGCCAGCAGCGTAGCTGGAGGACAGAGCTATGGCTACACCTTC

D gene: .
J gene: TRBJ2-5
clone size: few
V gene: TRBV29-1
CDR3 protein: CSVDREGETQYF
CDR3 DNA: TGCAGCGTTGACAGGGAAGGAGAGACCCAGTACTTC

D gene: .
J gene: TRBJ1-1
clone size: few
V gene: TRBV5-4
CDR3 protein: CASSPLGVRGDTEAFF
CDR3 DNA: TGTGCCAGCAGCCCACTAGGGGTAAGGGGGGACACTGAAGCTTTCTTT

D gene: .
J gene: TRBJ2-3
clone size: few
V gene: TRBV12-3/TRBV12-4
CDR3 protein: CASSSTGSGRDTQYF
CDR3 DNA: TGTGCCAGCAGTTCGACAGGGTCGGGGAGGGATACGCAGTATTTT

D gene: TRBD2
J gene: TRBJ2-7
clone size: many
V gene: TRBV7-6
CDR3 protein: CASSLEASGGPVYEQYF
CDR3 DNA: TGTGCCAGCAGCTTAGAGGCTAGCGGGGGGCCGGTCTACGAGCAGTACTTC

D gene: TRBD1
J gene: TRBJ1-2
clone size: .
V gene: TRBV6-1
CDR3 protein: CASILQGSGYGYTF
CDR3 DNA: TGTGCCAGCATACTACAGGGGAGCGGCTATGGCTACACCTTC

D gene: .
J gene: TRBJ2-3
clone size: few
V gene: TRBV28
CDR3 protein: CASTEDRLTDTQYF
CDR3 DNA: TGTGCCAGCACCGAGGACAGACTCACAGATACGCAGTATTTT

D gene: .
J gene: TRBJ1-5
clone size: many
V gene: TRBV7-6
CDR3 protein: CASSRGRAQGQPQHF
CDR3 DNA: TGTGCCAGCAGCCGTGGACGGGCGCAGGGTCAGCCCCAGCATTTT

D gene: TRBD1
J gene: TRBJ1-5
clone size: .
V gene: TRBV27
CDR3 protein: CASSLRIGRGRENQPQHF
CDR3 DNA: TGTGCCAGCAGTCTCAGAATCGGCAGGGGGCGCGAAAATCAGCCCCAGCATTTT

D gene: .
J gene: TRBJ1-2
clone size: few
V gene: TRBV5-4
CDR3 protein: CASRPEGRFYGYTF
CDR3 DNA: TGTGCCAGCAGGCCTGAAGGGCGGTTCTATGGCTACACCTTC

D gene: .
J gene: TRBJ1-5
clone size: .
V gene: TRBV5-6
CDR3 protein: CASEKANQPQHF
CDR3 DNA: TGTGCCAGCGAGAAAGCAAATCAGCCCCAGCATTTT

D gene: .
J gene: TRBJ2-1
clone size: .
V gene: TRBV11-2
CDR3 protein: CASSFWTAKRNSYNEQFF
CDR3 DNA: TGTGCCAGCAGCTTTTGGACAGCTAAAAGAAACTCCTACAATGAGCAGTTCTTC

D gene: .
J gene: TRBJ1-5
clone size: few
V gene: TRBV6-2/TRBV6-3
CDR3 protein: CASSYSEYSNQPQHF
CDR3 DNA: TGTGCCAGCAGTTACTCTGAATATAGCAATCAGCCCCAGCATTTT

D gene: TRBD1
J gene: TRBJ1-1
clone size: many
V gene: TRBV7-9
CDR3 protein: CASSLGRQGAGAEAFF
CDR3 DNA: TGTGCCAGCAGCTTAGGACGACAGGGGGCGGGCGCTGAAGCTTTCTTT

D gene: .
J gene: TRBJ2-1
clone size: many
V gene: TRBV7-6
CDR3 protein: CASSLGGWVDEQFF
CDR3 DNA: TGTGCCAGCAGCTTAGGGGGTTGGGTCGATGAGCAGTTCTTC

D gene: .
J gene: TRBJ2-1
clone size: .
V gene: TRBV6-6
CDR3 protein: CASSYGPGEEQFF
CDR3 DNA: TGTGCCAGCAGTTACGGACCTGGGGAGGAGCAGTTCTTC

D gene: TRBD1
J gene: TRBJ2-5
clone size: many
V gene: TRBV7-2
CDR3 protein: CASSTRQGRRIETQYF
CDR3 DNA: TGTGCCAGCAGTACCCGACAGGGGAGGAGGATTGAGACCCAGTACTTC

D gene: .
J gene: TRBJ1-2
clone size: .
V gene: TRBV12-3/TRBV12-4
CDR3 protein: CASSDGPRGRGYTF
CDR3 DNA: TGTGCCAGCAGTGACGGACCGAGGGGGAGAGGCTACACCTTC

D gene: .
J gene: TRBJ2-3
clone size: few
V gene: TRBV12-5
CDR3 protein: CASGYSTDTQYF
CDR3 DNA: TGTGCTAGTGGTTATTCCACAGATACGCAGTATTTT

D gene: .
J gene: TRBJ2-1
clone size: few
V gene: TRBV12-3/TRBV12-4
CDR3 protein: CASSFHDITSYNEQFF
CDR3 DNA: TGTGCCAGCAGCTTCCATGACATTACCTCCTACAATGAGCAGTTCTTC

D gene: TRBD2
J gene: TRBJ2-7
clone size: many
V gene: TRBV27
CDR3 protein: CASSLRLGGEGSEQYF
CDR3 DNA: TGTGCCAGCAGTTTAAGATTAGGAGGGGAGGGGTCCGAGCAGTACTTC

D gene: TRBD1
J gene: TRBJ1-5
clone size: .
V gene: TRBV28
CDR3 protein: CASSLRRGSNQPQHF
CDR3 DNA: TGTGCCAGCAGTTTACGCAGGGGGAGCAATCAGCCCCAGCATTTT

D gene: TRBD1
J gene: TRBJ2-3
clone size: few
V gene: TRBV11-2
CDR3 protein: CASSTRTGSRDTQYF
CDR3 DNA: TGTGCCAGCAGCACCCGGACAGGGTCAAGAGATACGCAGTATTTT

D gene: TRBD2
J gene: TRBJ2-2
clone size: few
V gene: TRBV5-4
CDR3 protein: CASRTSGSVTGELFF
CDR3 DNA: TGTGCCAGCAGGACTAGCGGTTCAGTCACCGGGGAGCTGTTTTTT

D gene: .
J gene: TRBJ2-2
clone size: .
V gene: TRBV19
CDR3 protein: CASRGRATNTGELFF
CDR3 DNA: TGTGCCAGTCGAGGAAGGGCAACGAACACCGGGGAGCTGTTTTTT

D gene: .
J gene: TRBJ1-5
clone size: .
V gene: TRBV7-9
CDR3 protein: CASSITRDQPQHF
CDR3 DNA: TGTGCCAGCAGCATCACCAGGGATCAGCCCCAGCATTTT

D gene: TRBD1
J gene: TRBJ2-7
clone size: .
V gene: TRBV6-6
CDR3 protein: CASSYETGGFYEQYF
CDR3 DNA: TGTGCCAGCAGTTACGAGACAGGGGGTTTCTACGAGCAGTACTTC

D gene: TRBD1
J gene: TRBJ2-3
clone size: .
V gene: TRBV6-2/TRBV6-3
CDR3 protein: CASSYGTGFSTQYF
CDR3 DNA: TGTGCCAGCAGTTACGGGACAGGGTTTTCAACGCAGTATTTT

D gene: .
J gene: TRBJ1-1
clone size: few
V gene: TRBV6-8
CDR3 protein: CASSGNPTQRNTEAFF
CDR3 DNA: TGTGCCAGCAGTGGGAATCCCACACAAAGGAACACTGAAGCTTTCTTT

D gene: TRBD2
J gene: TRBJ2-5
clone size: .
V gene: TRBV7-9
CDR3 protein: CASSFLAGEPIQETQYF
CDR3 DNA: TGTGCCAGCAGCTTTCTAGCGGGGGAACCAATCCAAGAGACCCAGTACTTC

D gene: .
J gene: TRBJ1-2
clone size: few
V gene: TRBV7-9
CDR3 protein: CATQDGRGYGYTF
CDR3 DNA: TGTGCCACCCAGGACGGCCGAGGGTATGGCTACACCTTC

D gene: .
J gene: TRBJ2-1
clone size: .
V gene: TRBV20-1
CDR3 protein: CSARGARDEQFF
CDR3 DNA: TGCAGTGCTAGAGGTGCCCGGGATGAGCAGTTCTTC

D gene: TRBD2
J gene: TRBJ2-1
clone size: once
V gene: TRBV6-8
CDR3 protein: CASTLIAGGYNEQFF
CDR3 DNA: TGTGCCAGCACCCTCATAGCGGGGGGGTACAATGAGCAGTTCTTC

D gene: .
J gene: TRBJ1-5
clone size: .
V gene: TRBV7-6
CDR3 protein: CASSSGTQGWPQHF
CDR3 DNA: TGTGCCAGCAGCTCAGGGACTCAAGGCTGGCCCCAGCATTTT

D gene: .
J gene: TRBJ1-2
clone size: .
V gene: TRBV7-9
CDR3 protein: CASSREGGPGYTF
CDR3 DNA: TGTGCCAGCAGCCGAGAAGGTGGACCTGGCTACACCTTC

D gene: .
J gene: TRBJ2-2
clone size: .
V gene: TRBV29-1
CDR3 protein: CSSIGGNTGELFF
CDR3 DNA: TGCAGCAGTATAGGAGGGAACACCGGGGAGCTGTTTTTT

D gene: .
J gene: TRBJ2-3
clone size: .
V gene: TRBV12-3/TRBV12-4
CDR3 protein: CASSPFGAITDTQYF
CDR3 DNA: TGTGCCAGCAGTCCGTTCGGGGCCATCACAGATACGCAGTATTTT

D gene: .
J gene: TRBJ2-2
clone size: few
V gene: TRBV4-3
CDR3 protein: CASSQLHYESNTGELFF
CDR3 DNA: TGCGCCAGCAGCCAACTACACTACGAATCGAACACCGGGGAGCTGTTTTTT

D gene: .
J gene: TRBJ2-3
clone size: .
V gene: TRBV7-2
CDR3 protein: CASSLGIARDF
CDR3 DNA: TGTGCCAGCAGCTTAGGGATAGCGAGGGACTTT